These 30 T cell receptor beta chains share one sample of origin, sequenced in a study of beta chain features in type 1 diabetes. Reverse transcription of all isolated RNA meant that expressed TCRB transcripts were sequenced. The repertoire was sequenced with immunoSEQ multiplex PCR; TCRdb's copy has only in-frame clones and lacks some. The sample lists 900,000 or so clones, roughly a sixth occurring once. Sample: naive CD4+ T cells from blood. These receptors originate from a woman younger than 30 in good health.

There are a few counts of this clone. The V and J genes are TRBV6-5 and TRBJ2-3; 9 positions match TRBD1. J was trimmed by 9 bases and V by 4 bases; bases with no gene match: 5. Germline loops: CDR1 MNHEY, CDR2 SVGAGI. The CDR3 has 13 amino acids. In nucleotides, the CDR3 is TGTGCCAGCAGTTCCTGGGACAGGGTGACGCAGTATTTT. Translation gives CASSSWDRVTQYF.

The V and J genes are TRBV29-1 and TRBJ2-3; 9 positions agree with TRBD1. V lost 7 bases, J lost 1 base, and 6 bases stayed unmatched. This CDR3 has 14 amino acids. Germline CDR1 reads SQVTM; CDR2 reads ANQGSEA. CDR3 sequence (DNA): TGCAGCGGGGTCCGGGACAGGGGCACAGATACGCAGTATTTT. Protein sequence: CSGVRDRGTDTQYF.

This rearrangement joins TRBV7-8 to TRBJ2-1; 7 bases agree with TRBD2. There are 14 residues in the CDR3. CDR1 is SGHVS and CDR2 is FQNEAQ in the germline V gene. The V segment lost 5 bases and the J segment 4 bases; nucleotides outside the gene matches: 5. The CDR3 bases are TGTGCCAGCAGCATTAGCGGGCAGTACAATGAGCAGTTCTTC. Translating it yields CASSISGQYNEQFF. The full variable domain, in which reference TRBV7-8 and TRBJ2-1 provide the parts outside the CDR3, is GAGVSQSPRYKVAKRGQDVALRCDPISGHVSLFWYQQALGQGPEFLTYFQNEAQLDKSGLPSDRFFAERPEGSVSTLKIQRTQQEDSAVYLCASSISGQYNEQFFGPGTRLTVL.

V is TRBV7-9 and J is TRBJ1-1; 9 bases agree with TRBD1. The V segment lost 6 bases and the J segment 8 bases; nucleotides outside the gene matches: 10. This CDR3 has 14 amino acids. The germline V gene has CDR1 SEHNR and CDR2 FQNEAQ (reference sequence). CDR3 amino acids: CASSLGTGRTEAFF. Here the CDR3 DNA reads TGTGCCAGCAGTCTCGGGACAGGGCGAACAGAAGCTTTCTTT.

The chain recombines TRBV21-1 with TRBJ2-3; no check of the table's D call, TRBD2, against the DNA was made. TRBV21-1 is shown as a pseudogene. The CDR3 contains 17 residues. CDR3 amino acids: CASSKEGSGRGTDTQYF. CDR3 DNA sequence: TGTGCCAGCAGCAAAGAGGGTAGCGGACGAGGCACAGATACGCAGTATTTT.

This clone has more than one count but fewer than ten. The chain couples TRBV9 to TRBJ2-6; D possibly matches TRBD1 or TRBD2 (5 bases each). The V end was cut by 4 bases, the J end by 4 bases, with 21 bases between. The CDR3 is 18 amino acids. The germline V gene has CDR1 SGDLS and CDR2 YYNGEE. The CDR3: CASSSVGVRGSGANVLTF. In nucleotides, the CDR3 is TGTGCCAGCAGCTCCGTGGGGGTCAGAGGCTCGGGGGCCAACGTCCTGACTTTC.

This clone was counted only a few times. For the CDR3, the DNA is TGTGCCAGCAGCCTGACAGGGGGACGGGAAAACACCATATATTTT. Translation gives CASSLTGGRENTIYF. This chain connects TRBV11-2 to TRBJ1-3, with 9 positions matching TRBD1. Germline-derived CDR1 and CDR2 are SGHAT and FQNNGV. The CDR3 covers 15 residues. With 5 bases clipped from V and 6 bases from J, the junction kept 8 bases outside the gene matches. Full variable domain (rest looked up from reference TRBV11-2 and TRBJ1-3): EAGVAQSPRYKIIEKRQSVAFWCNPISGHATLYWYQQILGQGPKLLIQFQNNGVVDDSQLPKDRFSAERLKGVDSTLKIQPAKLEDSAVYLCASSLTGGRENTIYFGEGSWLTVV.

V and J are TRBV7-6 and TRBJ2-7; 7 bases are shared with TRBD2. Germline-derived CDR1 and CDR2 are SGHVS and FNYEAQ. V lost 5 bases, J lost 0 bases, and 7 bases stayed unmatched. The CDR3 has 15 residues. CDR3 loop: CASSRGLPSSYEQYF. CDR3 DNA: TGTGCCAGCAGCCGGGGACTACCCAGCTCCTACGAGCAGTACTTC. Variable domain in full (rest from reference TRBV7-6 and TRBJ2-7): GAGVSQSPRYKVTKRGQDVALRCDPISGHVSLYWYRQALGQGPEFLTYFNYEAQQDKSGLPNDRFSAERPEGSISTLTIQRTEQRDSAMYRCASSRGLPSSYEQYFGPGTRLTVT.

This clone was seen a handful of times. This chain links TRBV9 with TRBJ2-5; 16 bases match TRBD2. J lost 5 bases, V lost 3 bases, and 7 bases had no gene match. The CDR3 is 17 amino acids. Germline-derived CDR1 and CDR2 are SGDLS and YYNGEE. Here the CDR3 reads CASSAGLAGGILETQYF. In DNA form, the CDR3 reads TGTGCCAGCAGCGCGGGACTAGCGGGAGGGATCCTGGAGACCCAGTACTTC.

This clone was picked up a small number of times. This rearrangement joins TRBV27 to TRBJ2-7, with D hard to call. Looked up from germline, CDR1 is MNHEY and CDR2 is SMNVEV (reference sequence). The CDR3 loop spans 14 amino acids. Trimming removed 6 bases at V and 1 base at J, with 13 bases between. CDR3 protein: CASSSPSRSYEQYF. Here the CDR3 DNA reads TGTGCCAGCAGCTCACCGAGCCGATCCTACGAGCAGTACTTC.

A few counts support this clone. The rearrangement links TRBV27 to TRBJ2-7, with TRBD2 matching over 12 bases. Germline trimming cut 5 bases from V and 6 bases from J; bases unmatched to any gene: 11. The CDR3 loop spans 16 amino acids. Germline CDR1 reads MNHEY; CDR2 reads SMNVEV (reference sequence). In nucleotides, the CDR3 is TGTGCCAGCAGTCCAGGACTAGCGGGGAGGACGTCCGAGCAGTACTTC. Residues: CASSPGLAGRTSEQYF.

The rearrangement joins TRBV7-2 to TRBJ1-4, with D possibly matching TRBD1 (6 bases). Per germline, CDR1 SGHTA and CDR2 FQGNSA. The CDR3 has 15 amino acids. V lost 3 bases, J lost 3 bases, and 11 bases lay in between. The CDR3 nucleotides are TGTGCCAGCAGCTTGATGGACAGTCCTAATGAAAAACTGTTTTTT. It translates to CASSLMDSPNEKLFF.

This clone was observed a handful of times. The CDR3 coding sequence is TGTGCCAGCAGCTTAGTTTTAGGCCAGGGAGGATACGAGCAGTACTTC. Translation: CASSLVLGQGGYEQYF. The V and J genes are TRBV11-2 and TRBJ2-7; a weak D match, TRBD2 (6 bases). The V gene's germline CDR1 is SGHAT and CDR2 FQNNGV. The V end lost 1 base, the J end lost 4 bases, and 17 bases lay between the germline ends. This CDR3 comprises 16 residues.

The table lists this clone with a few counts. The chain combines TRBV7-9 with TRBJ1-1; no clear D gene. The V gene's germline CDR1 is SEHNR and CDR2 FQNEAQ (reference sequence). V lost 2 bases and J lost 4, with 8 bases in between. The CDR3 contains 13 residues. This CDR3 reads CASSLQSFTEAFF. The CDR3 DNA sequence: TGTGCCAGCAGCTTACAAAGTTTCACTGAAGCTTTCTTT. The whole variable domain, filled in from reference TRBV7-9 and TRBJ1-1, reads DTGVSQNPRHKITKRGQNVTFRCDPISEHNRLYWYRQTLGQGPEFLTYFQNEAQLEKSRLLSDRFSAERPKGSFSTLEIQRTEQGDSAMYLCASSLQSFTEAFFGQGTRLTVV.

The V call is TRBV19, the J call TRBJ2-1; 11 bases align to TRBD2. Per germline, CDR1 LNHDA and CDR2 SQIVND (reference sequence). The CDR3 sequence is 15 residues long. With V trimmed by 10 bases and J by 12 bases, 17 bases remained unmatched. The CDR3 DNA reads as TGTGCCACCCAACCTATAGCGGGAGGGCACAATTTGCAGTTCTTC. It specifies CATQPIAGGHNLQFF.

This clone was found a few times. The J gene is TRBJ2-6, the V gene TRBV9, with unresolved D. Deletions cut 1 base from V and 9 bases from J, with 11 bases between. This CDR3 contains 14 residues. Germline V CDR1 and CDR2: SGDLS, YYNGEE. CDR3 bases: TGTGCCAGCAGCGTAAGATCTCAGAACAACGTCCTGACTTTC. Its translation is CASSVRSQNNVLTF.

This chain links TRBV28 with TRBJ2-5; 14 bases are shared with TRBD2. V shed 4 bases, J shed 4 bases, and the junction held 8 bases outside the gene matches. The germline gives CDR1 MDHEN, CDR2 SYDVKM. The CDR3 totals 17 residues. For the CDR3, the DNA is TGTGCCAGCAGTTCAGGGACTAGCGGGAGATATGGAGAGACCCAGTACTTC. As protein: CASSSGTSGRYGETQYF.

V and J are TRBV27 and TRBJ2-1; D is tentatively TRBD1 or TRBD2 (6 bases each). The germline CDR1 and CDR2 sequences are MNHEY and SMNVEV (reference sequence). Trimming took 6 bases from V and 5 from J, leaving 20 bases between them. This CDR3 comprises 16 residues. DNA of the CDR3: TGTGCCAGCAGAACGTGGGGGGCGGGCAGAGACAATGAGCAGTTCTTC. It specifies CASRTWGAGRDNEQFF.

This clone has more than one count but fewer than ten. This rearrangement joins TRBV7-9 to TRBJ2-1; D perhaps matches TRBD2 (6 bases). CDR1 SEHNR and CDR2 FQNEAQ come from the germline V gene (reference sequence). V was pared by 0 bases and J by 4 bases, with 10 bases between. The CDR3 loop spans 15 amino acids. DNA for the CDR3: TGTGCCAGCAGCTTAGCTAGCGGCCATTACAATGAGCAGTTCTTC. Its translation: CASSLASGHYNEQFF. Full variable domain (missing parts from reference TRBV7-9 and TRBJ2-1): DTGVSQNPRHKITKRGQNVTFRCDPISEHNRLYWYRQTLGQGPEFLTYFQNEAQLEKSRLLSDRFSAERPKGSFSTLEIQRTEQGDSAMYLCASSLASGHYNEQFFGPGTRLTVL.

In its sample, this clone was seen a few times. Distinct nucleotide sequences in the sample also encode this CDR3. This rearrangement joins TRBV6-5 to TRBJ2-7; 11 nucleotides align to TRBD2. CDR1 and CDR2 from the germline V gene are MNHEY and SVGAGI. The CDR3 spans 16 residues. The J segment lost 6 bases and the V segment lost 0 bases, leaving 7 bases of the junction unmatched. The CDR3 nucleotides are TGTGCCAGCAGTTACTCGAGGCTAGCGGGAGGACGCGAGCAGTACTTC. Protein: CASSYSRLAGGREQYF.

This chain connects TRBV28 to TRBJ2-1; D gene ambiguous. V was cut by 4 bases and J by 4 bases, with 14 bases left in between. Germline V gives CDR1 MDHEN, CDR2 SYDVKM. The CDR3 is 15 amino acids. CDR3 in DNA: TGTGCCAGCAGTTCGTGGACGCGAGATTACAATGAGCAGTTCTTC. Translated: CASSSWTRDYNEQFF.

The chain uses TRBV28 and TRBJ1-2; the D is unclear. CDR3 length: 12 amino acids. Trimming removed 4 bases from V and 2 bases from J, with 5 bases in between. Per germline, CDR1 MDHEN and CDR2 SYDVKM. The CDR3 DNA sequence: TGTGCCAGCAGTTCGGAAAACTATGGCTACACCTTC. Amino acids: CASSSENYGYTF.

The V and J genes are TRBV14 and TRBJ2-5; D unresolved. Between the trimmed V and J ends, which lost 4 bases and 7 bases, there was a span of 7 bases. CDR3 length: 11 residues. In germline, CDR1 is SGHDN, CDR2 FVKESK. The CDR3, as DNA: TGTGCCAGCAGCCTCCGCAGGACCCAGTACTTC. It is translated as CASSLRRTQYF.

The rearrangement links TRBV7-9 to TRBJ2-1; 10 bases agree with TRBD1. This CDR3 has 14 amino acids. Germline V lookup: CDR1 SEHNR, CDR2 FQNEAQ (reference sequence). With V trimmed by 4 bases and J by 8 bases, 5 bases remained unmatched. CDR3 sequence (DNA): TGTGCCAGCAGCTCCGGGACAGGGGTCTATGAGCAGTTCTTC. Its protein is CASSSGTGVYEQFF.

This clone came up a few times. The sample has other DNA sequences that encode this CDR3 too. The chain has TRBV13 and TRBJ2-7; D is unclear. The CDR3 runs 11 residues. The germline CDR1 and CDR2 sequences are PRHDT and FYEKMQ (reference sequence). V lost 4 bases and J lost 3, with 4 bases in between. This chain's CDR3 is CASSSYYEQYF. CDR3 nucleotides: TGTGCCAGCAGCTCTTACTACGAGCAGTACTTC.

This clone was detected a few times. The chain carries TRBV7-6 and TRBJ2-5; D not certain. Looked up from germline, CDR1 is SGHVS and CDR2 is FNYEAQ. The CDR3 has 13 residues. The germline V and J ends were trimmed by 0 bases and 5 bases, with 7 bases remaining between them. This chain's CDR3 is CASSLARRETQYF. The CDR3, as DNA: TGTGCCAGCAGCTTAGCTCGGCGGGAGACCCAGTACTTC.

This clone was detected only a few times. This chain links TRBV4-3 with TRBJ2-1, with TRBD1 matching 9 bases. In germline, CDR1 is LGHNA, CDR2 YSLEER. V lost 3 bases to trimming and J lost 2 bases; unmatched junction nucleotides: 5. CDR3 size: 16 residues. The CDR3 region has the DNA TGCGCCAGCAGCCATCACCGGGACAGGGCCTACAATGAGCAGTTCTTC. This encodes CASSHHRDRAYNEQFF.

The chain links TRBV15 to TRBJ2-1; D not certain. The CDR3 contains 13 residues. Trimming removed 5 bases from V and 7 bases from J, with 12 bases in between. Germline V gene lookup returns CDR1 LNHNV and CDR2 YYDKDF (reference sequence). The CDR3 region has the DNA TGTGCCACCAGCTATCTCCAAGGGAATGAGCAGTTCTTC. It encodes CATSYLQGNEQFF.

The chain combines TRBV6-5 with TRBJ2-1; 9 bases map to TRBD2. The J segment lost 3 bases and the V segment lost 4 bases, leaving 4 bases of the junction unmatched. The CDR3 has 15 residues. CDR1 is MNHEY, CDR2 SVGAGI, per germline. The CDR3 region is CASSLGSGSYNEQFF. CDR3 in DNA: TGTGCCAGCAGTTTGGGTAGCGGGAGCTACAATGAGCAGTTCTTC.

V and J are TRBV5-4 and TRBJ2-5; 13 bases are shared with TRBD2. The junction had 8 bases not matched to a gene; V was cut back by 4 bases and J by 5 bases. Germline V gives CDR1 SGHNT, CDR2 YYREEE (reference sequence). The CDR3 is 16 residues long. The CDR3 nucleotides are TGTGCCAGCAGCGACCGGACTAGCGGGAGATCGGAGACCCAGTACTTC. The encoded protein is CASSDRTSGRSETQYF.